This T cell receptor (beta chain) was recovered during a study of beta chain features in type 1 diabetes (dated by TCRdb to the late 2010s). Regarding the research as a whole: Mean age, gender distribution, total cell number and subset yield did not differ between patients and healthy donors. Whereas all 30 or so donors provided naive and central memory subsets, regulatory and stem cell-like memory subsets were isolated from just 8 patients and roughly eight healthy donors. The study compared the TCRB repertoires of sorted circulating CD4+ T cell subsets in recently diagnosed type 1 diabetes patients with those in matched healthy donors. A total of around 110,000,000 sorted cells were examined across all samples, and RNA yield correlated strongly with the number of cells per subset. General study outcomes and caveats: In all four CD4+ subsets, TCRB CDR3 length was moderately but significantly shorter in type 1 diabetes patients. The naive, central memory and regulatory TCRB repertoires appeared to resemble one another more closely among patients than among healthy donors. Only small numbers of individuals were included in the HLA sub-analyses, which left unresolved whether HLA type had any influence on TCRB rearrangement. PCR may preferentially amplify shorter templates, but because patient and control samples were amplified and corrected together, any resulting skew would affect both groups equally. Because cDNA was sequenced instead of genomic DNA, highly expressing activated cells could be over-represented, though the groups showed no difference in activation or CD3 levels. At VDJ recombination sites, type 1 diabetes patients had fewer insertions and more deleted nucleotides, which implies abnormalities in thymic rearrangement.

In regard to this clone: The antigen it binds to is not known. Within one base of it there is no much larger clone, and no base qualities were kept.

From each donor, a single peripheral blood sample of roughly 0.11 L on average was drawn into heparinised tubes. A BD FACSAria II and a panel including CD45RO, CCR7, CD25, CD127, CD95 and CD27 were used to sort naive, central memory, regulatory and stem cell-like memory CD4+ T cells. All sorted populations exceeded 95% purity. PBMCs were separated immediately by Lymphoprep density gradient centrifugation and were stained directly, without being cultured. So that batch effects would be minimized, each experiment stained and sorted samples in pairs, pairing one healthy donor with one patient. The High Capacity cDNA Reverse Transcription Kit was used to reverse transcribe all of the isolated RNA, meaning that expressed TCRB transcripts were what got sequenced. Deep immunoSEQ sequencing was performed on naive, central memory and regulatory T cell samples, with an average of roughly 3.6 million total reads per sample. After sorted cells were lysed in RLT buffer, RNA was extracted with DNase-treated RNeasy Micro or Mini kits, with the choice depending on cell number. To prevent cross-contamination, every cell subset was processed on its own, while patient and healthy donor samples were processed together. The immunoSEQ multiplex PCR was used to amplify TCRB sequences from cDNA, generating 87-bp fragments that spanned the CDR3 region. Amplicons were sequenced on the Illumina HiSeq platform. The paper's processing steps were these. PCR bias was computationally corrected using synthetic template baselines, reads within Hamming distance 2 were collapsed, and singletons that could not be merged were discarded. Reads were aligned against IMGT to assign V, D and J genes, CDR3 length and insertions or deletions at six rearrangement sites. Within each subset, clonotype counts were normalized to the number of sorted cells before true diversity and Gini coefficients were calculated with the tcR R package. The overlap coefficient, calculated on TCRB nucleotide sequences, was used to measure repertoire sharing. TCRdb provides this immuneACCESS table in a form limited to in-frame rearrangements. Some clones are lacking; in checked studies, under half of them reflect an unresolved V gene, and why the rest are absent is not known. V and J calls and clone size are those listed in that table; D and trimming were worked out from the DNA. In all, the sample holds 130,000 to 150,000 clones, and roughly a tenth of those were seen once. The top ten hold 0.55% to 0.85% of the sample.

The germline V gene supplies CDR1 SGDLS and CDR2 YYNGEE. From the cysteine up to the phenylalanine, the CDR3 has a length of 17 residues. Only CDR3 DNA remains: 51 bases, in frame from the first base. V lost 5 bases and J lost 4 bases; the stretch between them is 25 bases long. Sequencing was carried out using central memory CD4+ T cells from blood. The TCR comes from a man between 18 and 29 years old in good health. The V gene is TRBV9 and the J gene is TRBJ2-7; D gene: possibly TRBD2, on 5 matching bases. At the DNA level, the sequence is TGTGCCAGCAGTCGAGGGTTGGAAGCAGGAACGGGGTACGAGCAGTACTTC. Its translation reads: CASSRGLEAGTGYEQYF.